This entry concerns a single TCR beta chain. Its specificity is not known. A junction end diverges from the germline sequence, so it may reflect a read error. These data are taken from a study of blood T cells in healthy people across ages. Through a sample-barcoded 5' primer and a J-beta primer mix, a second PCR was run for roughly 6 to 11 cycles. TCRdb reprocessed the 5' RACE reads via MiXCR and lists one record per CDR3 protein. The data show more than 900,000 distinct CDR3 sequences, under 35% seen once. This CDR3 has 17 residues. Germline values: CDR1 SGHRS, CDR2 YFSETQ. Overall study findings and caveats: CMV infection status of these donors was not known.

These records were also assigned to another study, of T cells of mothers and their children. This second study says: A few healthy Caucasian mothers and their six children were the donors.

This chain connects TRBV5-1 to TRBJ2-3; 7 bases agree with TRBD2. The TCR sequence derives from a woman aged 40 to 49 in good health. Source material: blood. As DNA, the CDR3 is TGCGCCAGCAGCTCGGGCGGGGGACCACGCCACACAGGTACGCAGTATTTT. Its translation is CASSSGGGPRHTGTQYF.